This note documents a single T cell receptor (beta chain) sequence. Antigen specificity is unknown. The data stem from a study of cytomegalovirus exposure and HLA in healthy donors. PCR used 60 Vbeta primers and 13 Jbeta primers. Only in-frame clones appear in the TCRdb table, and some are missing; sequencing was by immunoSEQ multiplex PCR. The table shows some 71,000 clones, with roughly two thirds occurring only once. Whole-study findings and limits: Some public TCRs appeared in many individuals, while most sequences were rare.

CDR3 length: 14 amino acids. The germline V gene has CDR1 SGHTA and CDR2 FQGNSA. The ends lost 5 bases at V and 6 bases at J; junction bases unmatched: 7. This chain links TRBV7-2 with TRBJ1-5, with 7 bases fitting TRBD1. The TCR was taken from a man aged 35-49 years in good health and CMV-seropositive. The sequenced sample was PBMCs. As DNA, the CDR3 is TGTGCCAGCAGCCCAGGGGGGTCCGGTCAGCCCCAGCATTTT. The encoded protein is CASSPGGSGQPQHF. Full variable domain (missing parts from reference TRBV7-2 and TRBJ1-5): GAGVSQSPSNKVTEKGKDVELRCDPISGHTALYWYRQSLGQGLEFLIYFQGNSAPDKSGLPSDRFSAERTGGSVSTLTIQRTQQEDSAVYLCASSPGGSGQPQHFGDGTRLSIL.